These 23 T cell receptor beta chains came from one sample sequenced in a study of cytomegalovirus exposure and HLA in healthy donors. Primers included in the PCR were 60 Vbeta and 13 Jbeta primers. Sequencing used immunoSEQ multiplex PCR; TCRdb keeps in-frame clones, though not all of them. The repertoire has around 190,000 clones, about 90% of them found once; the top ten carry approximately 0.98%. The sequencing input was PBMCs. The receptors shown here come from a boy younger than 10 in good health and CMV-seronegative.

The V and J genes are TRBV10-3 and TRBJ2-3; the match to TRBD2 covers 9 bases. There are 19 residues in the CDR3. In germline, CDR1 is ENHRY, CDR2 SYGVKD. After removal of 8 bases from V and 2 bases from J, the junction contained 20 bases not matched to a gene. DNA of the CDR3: TGTGCCATCGGAGGACGGCAGTCGAAGGGACTAGCCGTCACAGATACGCAGTATTTT. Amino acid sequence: CAIGGRQSKGLAVTDTQYF.

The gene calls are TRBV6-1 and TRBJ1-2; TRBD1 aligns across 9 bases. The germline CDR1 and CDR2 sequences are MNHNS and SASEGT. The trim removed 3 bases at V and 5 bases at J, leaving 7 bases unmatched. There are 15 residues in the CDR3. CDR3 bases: TGTGCCAGCAGTGATAGGGACAGGGATAGGTATGGCTACACCTTC. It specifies CASSDRDRDRYGYTF.

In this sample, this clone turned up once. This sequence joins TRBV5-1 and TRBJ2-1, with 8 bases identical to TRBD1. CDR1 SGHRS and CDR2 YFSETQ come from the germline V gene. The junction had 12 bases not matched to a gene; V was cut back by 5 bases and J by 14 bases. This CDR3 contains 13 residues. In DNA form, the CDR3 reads TGCGCCAGCAGAGAATCCGGGACAGGCGCGGAGTTCTTC. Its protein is CASRESGTGAEFF.

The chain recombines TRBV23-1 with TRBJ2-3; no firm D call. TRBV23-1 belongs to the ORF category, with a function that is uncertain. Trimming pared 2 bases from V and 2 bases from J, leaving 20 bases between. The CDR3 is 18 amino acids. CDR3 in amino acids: CASSQTTSSFSLTDTQYF. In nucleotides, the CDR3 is TGCGCCAGCAGTCAAACGACATCGAGCTTCAGTCTCACAGATACGCAGTATTTT.

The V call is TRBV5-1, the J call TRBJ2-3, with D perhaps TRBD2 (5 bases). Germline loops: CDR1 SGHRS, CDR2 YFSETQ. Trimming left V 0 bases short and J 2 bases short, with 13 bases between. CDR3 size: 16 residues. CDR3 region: CASSLVAGAPTDTQYF. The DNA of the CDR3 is TGCGCCAGCAGCTTGGTGGCGGGTGCTCCCACAGATACGCAGTATTTT.

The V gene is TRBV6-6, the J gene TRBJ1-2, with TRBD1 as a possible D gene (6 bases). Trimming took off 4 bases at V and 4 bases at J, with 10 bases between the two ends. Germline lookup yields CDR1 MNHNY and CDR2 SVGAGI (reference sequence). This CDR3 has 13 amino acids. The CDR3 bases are TGTGCCAGCAGTTCGCAGGGGTTCTATGGCTACACCTTC. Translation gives CASSSQGFYGYTF.

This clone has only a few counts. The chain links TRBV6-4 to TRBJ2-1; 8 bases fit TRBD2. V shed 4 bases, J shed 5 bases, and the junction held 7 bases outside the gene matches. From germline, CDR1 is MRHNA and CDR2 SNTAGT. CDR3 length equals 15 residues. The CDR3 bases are TGTGCCAGCAGTGGATCGGGCGGGGGGCACAATGAGCAGTTCTTC. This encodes CASSGSGGGHNEQFF.

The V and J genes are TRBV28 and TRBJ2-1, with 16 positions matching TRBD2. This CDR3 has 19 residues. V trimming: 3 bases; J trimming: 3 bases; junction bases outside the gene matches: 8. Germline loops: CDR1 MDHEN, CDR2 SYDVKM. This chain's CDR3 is CASSFTLGLAGGYYNEQFF. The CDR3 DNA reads TGTGCCAGCAGTTTTACTCTGGGACTAGCGGGGGGGTACTACAATGAGCAGTTCTTC.

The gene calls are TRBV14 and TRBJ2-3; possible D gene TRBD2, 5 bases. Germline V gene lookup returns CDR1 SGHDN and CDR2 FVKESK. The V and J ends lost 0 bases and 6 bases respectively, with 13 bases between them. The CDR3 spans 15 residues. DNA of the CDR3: TGTGCCAGCAGCCAAGAGAGGAGCACGGGGGATACGCAGTATTTT. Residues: CASSQERSTGDTQYF.

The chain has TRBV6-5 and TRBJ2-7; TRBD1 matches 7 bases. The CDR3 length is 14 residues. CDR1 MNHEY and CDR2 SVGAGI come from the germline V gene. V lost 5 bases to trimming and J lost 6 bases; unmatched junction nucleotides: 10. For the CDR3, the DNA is TGTGCCAGCAGTGCCACAGGGGACCCGTCCGAGCAGTACTTC. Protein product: CASSATGDPSEQYF.

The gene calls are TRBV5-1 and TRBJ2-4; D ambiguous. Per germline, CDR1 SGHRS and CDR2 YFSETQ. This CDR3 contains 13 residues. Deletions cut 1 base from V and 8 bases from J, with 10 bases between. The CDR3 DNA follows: TGCGCCAGCAGCTTGTCCCCGGCGGACATTCAGTACTTC. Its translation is CASSLSPADIQYF.

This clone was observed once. The CDR3 sequence is CASNPNRGTRRSNTEAFF. The CDR3 DNA follows: TGTGCCAGCAACCCAAACAGGGGAACACGGCGATCGAACACTGAAGCTTTCTTT. The chain links TRBV11-2 to TRBJ1-1, with TRBD1 matching 7 bases. The CDR3 spans 18 residues. The V and J ends lost 7 bases and 1 base, in that order; junction bases with no gene match: 18. Germline CDR1 is SGHAT and CDR2 is FQNNGV.

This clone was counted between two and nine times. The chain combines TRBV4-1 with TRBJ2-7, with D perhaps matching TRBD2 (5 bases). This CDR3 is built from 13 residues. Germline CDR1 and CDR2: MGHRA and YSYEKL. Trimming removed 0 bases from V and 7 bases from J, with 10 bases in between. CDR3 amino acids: CASSQDGRGEQYF. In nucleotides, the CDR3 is TGCGCCAGCAGCCAAGATGGACGCGGGGAGCAGTACTTC.

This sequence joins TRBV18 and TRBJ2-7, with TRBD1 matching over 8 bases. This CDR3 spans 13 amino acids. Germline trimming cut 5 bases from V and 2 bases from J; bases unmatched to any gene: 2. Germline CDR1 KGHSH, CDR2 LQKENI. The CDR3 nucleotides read TGTGCCAGCTCAACGACAGGGGCCTACGAGCAGTACTTC. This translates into CASSTTGAYEQYF.

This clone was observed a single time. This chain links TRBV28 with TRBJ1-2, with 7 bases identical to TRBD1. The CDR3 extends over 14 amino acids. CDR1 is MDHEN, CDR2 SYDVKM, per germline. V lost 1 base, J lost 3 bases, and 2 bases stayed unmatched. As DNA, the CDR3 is TGTGCCAGCAGTTTATTCGACAGGGACTATGGCTACACCTTC. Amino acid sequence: CASSLFDRDYGYTF.

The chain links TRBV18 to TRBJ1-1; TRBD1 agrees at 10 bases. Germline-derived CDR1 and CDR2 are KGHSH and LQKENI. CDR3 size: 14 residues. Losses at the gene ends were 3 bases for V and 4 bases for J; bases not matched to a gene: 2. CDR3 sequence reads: CASSPGQGFTEAFF. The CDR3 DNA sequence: TGTGCCAGCTCACCGGGACAGGGGTTCACTGAAGCTTTCTTT.

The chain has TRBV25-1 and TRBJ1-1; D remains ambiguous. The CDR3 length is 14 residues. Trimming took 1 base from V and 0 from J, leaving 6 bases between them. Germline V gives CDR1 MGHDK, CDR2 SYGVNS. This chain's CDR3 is CASSESAMNTEAFF. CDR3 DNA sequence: TGTGCCAGCAGTGAATCCGCGATGAACACTGAAGCTTTCTTT.

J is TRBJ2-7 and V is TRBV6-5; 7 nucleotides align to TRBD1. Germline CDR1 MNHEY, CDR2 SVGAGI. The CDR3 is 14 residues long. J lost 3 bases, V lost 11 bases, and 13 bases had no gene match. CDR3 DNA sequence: TGTGCCGTACACCCCGGGGACAGACGCTACGAGCAGTACTTC. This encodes CAVHPGDRRYEQYF.

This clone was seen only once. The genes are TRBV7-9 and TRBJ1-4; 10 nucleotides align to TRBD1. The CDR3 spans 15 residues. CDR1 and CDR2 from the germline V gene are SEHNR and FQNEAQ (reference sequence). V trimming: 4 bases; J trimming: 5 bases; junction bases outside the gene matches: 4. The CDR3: CASSSEDRGNEKLFF. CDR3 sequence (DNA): TGTGCCAGCAGCTCCGAGGACAGGGGGAATGAAAAACTGTTTTTT. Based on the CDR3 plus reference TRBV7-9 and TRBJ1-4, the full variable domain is DTGVSQNPRHKITKRGQNVTFRCDPISEHNRLYWYRQTLGQGPEFLTYFQNEAQLEKSRLLSDRFSAERPKGSFSTLEIQRTEQGDSAMYLCASSSEDRGNEKLFFGSGTQLSVL.

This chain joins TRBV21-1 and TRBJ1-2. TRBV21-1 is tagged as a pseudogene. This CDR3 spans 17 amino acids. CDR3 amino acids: CASSKGAGGPANYGYTF. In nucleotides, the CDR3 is TGTGCCAGCAGCAAAGGGGCCGGGGGGCCCGCTAACTATGGCTACACCTTC.

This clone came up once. Written as DNA, the CDR3 is TGTGCCAGTAGTATCATAAGGGGGCCCTCTGGAAACACCATATATTTT. Protein sequence: CASSIIRGPSGNTIYF. The rearrangement joins TRBV19 to TRBJ1-3, with 7 bases aligning to TRBD1. In germline, CDR1 is LNHDA, CDR2 SQIVND (reference sequence). Germline trimming cut 3 bases from V and 0 bases from J; bases unmatched to any gene: 5. CDR3 length: 16 residues.

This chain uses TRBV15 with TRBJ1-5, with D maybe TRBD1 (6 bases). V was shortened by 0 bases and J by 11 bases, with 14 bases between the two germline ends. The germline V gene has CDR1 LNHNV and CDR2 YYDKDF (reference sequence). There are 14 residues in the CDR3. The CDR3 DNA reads TGTGCCACCAGCAGAGATCAAGCAGGGGAAACCCAGCATTTT. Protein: CATSRDQAGETQHF.

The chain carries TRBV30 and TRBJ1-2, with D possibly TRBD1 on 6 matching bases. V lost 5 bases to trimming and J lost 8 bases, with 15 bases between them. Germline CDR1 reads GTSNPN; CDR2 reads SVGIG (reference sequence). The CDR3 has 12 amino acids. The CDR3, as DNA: TGTGCCTGGTTGCAGGGGTTTTACGGCTACACCTTC. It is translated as CAWLQGFYGYTF. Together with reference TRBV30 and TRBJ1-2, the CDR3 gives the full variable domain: SQTIHQWPATLVQPVGSPLSLECTVEGTSNPNLYWYRQAAGRGLQLLFYSVGIGQISSEVPQNLSASRPQDRQFILSSKKLLLSDSGFYLCAWLQGFYGYTFGSGTRLTVV.